These T cell receptor beta chains were read from a single sample in a study of Ad26.COV2.S vaccination and SARS-CoV-2 variants. Generated by immunoSEQ multiplex PCR, the TCRdb table keeps only in-frame clones and is missing some. The sample includes about 440,000 clones, around nine tenths of them seen just once. Material: peripheral blood, obtained in a trial of Ad26.COV2.S vaccine versus placebo. The receptors were gathered from a person aged 18-65 years who received the Ad26.COV2.S COVID-19 vaccine or a placebo. Both conserved end residues are part of each CDR3. A D gene is named only where the DNA matches it firmly. Size tells how often a clone was seen (once, few, many) or the class of an expanded clone, and some rows leave it out.

CDR3aa | CDR3nt | abundance | v_gene | d_gene | j_gene
CASSESTANTGELFF | TGTGCCAGCAGTGAATCTACTGCTAACACCGGGGAGCTGTTTTTT | once | TRBV6-1 | NA | TRBJ2-2
CASSQVRGATDGYTF | TGTGCCAGCAGCCAAGTACGCGGGGCCACGGATGGCTACACCTTC | NA | TRBV3-1/TRBV3-2 | NA | TRBJ1-2
CASSLSSRPLHF | TGTGCCAGCAGCCTGTCCTCCCGACCCCTCCACTTT | NA | TRBV7-8 | NA | TRBJ1-6
CASSLEMNTEAFF | TGTGCCAGCAGCCTAGAAATGAACACTGAAGCTTTCTTT | NA | TRBV12-3/TRBV12-4 | NA | TRBJ1-1
CSARIETQYF | TGCAGTGCTAGAATAGAGACCCAGTACTTC | NA | TRBV20-1 | NA | TRBJ2-5
CASSQRTGMDYTF | TGTGCCAGCAGTCAGAGGACAGGGATGGACTACACCTTC | few | TRBV6-2/TRBV6-3 | TRBD1 | TRBJ1-2
CASSRTSGRAASSYEQYF | TGTGCCAGCTCACGAACTAGCGGGAGGGCGGCGAGCTCCTACGAGCAGTACTTC | NA | TRBV18 | TRBD2 | TRBJ2-7
CSGGSDTQYF | TGCAGCGGGGGATCGGATACGCAGTATTTT | few | TRBV29-1 | NA | TRBJ2-3
CASSTIEGVDGTQYF | TGTGCCAGTAGTACCATTGAGGGGGTAGATGGGACCCAGTACTTC | NA | TRBV19 | NA | TRBJ2-5
CASSALNYGYTF | TGTGCCAGTAGCGCCCTAAACTATGGCTACACCTTC | NA | TRBV19 | NA | TRBJ1-2
CASKKRGSNNSPLHF | TGTGCCAGCAAAAAGCGGGGGTCTAATAATTCACCCCTCCACTTT | NA | TRBV6-4 | NA | TRBJ1-6
CAISESTYEQYF | TGTGCCATCAGTGAGTCAACCTACGAGCAGTACTTC | NA | TRBV10-3 | NA | TRBJ2-7
CASSTEGGANTEAFF | TGTGCCAGTAGCACAGAGGGAGGAGCGAACACTGAAGCTTTCTTT | once | TRBV19 | NA | TRBJ1-1
CASSLGDRGYEQYF | TGTGCCAGCAGCCTAGGGGACAGGGGCTACGAGCAGTACTTC | NA | TRBV7-2 | TRBD1 | TRBJ2-7
CASSQWFRGPYEQYF | TGCGCCAGCAGCCAATGGTTCAGGGGACCCTACGAGCAGTACTTC | once | TRBV4-3 | NA | TRBJ2-7
CATSGGGPDLAKNIQYF | TGTGCCACCTCCGGTGGGGGGCCGGACCTAGCCAAAAACATTCAGTACTTC | NA | TRBV28 | NA | TRBJ2-4
CASRGTRSVRINQPQHF | TGTGCCAGCAGGGGCACGAGGTCGGTGCGGATCAATCAGCCCCAGCATTTT | NA | TRBV28 | NA | TRBJ1-5
CASSLREGLFVEQFF | TGTGCCAGCAGTTTACGGGAGGGCCTTTTTGTTGAGCAGTTCTTC | NA | TRBV28 | TRBD2 | TRBJ2-1
CASSTPGQGRDGYTF | TGTGCCAGCAGCACACCGGGACAAGGGAGGGATGGCTACACCTTC | NA | TRBV7-9 | NA | TRBJ1-2
CASSLPPYTEAFF | TGTGCCAGCAGCTTACCACCATACACTGAAGCTTTCTTT | NA | TRBV28 | NA | TRBJ1-1
CASSAQGLNTEAFF | TGTGCCAGCAGCGCCCAAGGACTGAACACTGAAGCTTTCTTT | NA | TRBV9 | NA | TRBJ1-1
CASSLYSNSPLHF | TGTGCCAGCAGCTTATATTCCAATTCACCCCTCCACTTT | few | TRBV7-9 | NA | TRBJ1-6
CASRLESYTEAFF | TGTGCCAGCAGGCTAGAGTCGTACACTGAAGCTTTCTTT | NA | TRBV6-4 | NA | TRBJ1-1
CASMTDSYEQYF | TGCGCCAGCATGACAGACTCCTACGAGCAGTACTTC | NA | TRBV10-1 | NA | TRBJ2-7
CASTRSGGVGRGYTF | TGTGCCAGCACGAGGTCAGGGGGGGTCGGAAGGGGCTACACCTTC | once | TRBV9 | TRBD1 | TRBJ1-2
CASKASGINEKLFF | TGTGCCAGCAAAGCTTCGGGCATTAATGAAAAACTGTTTTTT | NA | TRBV5-6 | NA | TRBJ1-4
CASSPPGLNFEQFF | TGTGCCAGCTCACCCCCCGGATTAAACTTTGAGCAGTTCTTC | NA | TRBV18 | NA | TRBJ2-1
CANFYSGTSGERAKNIQYF | TGTGCCAACTTCTACTCCGGGACTAGCGGGGAAAGAGCCAAAAACATTCAGTACTTC | NA | TRBV21-1 | NA | TRBJ2-4
CASSLAVSSWADTQYF | TGCGCCAGCAGCTTGGCGGTTAGTTCTTGGGCAGATACGCAGTATTTT | once | TRBV5-1 | NA | TRBJ2-3
CASSLTGAAEKLFF | TGTGCCAGCAGCTTGACAGGGGCCGCAGAAAAACTGTTTTTT | few | TRBV7-9 | TRBD1 | TRBJ1-4
CASSLVGDRLGEKLFF | TGTGCCAGCAGCTTAGTTGGGGACAGGCTGGGCGAAAAACTGTTTTTT | once | TRBV7-2 | TRBD1 | TRBJ1-4
CASSLEGGDTPLHF | TGTGCCAGCAGCTTAGAAGGGGGTGACACACCCCTCCACTTT | few | TRBV7-2 | NA | TRBJ1-6
CAASRGSWYEQFF | TGTGCCGCTAGCCGGGGCTCCTGGTATGAGCAGTTCTTC | NA | TRBV19 | NA | TRBJ2-1
CASSETSGRASHEQYF | TGTGCCAGCAGTGAAACAAGCGGGAGGGCCTCCCACGAGCAGTACTTC | few | TRBV2 | TRBD2 | TRBJ2-7
CASSPRGGGGPRYEQYF | TGTGCCAGCAGCCCCCGAGGTGGTGGGGGGCCGAGGTACGAGCAGTACTTC | NA | TRBV11-2 | NA | TRBJ2-7
CASRPSSRAYEQYF | TGTGCCAGCAGACCCTCGAGTCGGGCCTACGAGCAGTACTTC | NA | TRBV2 | NA | TRBJ2-7
CASSQNPAAGRKFYNEQFF | TGTGCCAGCAGTCAAAACCCCGCAGCCGGGAGGAAATTCTACAATGAGCAGTTCTTC | NA | TRBV6-6 | TRBD2 | TRBJ2-1
CASSRRAGGDNEQFF | TGTGCCAGCAGCCGTAGGGCGGGAGGGGACAATGAGCAGTTCTTC | NA | TRBV3-1/TRBV3-2 | TRBD2 | TRBJ2-1
CASSPDRAWGNEQFF | TGTGCCAGCAGCCCCGACAGGGCGTGGGGCAATGAGCAGTTCTTC | NA | TRBV11-3 | TRBD1 | TRBJ2-1
CASSLANSYEQYF | TGTGCCAGCAGCTTGGCAAATTCCTACGAGCAGTACTTC | NA | TRBV5-4 | NA | TRBJ2-7
CASSEGLAGGGNIQYF | TGTGCCAGTAGTGAAGGACTAGCGGGAGGGGGGAACATTCAGTACTTC | NA | TRBV19 | TRBD2 | TRBJ2-4
CASSSPGLSGNTIYF | TGTGCCAGCAGTTCCCCTGGACTCTCTGGAAACACCATATATTTT | once | TRBV28 | NA | TRBJ1-3
CASIGGYEQYF | TGTGCCAGCATAGGGGGCTACGAGCAGTACTTC | once | TRBV28 | NA | TRBJ2-7
CASRKDRGPFTEQFF | TGTGCCAGCAGAAAGGACAGGGGGCCGTTTACTGAGCAGTTCTTC | NA | TRBV6-5 | TRBD1 | TRBJ2-1